The 20 T cell receptor beta chains given below trace back to one sample, sequenced in a study of T cells in Graves' hyperthyroidism and ophthalmopathy. Amplification targeted TCR beta CDR3 regions from RNA transcripts. TCR CDR3 underwent first-round RT-PCR with the HTBI primer set. Each CDR3 protein gets one entry after TCRdb re-called the multiplex PCR reads with MiXCR. Among fewer than 350,000 distinct CDR3 sequences listed, 15% to 20% were seen once. The material sequenced was blood. All receptors derive from a woman between 45 and 60 years old with Graves' hyperthyroidism.

This clonotype was observed at least ten times. The chain couples TRBV6-2 or TRBV6-3 to TRBJ1-5, with D unresolved. V gave up 8 bases and J gave up 7 bases, with 15 bases separating them. This CDR3 has 13 amino acids. The germline V gene has CDR1 MNHEY and CDR2 SVGEGT. The CDR3 loop reads CASRLASLQPQHF. CDR3 nucleotide sequence: TGTGCCAGCCGACTCGCGAGCTTACAGCCCCAGCATTTT.

This clonotype was detected only a few times. CDR3 DNA: TGTGCCAGTAGTATAGGTCCGGGAGCAGATACGCAGTATTTT. Translated: CASSIGPGADTQYF. The rearrangement uses TRBV19 and TRBJ2-3; maybe TRBD2 (6 bases). Germline lookup yields CDR1 LNHDA and CDR2 SQIVND (reference sequence). V was pared by 1 base and J by 4 bases, with 9 bases between. The CDR3 covers 14 residues. Filled out from reference TRBV19 and TRBJ2-3, the complete variable domain reads DGGITQSPKYLFRKEGQNVTLSCEQNLNHDAMYWYRQDPGQGLRLIYYSQIVNDFQKGDIAEGYSVSREKKESFPLTVTSAQKNPTAFYLCASSIGPGADTQYFGPGTRLTVL.

This clonotype occurred many times. V is TRBV20-1 and J is TRBJ2-3; tentative D call: TRBD2 (5 bases). CDR3 length equals 15 residues. Germline loops: CDR1 DFQATT, CDR2 SNEGSKA (reference sequence). Trimming removed 6 bases from V and 0 bases from J, with 16 bases in between. CDR3 bases: TGCAGTGCCCCCCGGTGGAGCGGTAGCACAGATACGCAGTATTTT. This translates into CSAPRWSGSTDTQYF.

This clonotype was seen more than once but under ten times. V and J are TRBV24-1 and TRBJ2-1; D possibly corresponds to TRBD2 (5 bases). Germline loops: CDR1 KGHDR, CDR2 SFDVKD. This CDR3 region has 15 residues. Trimming took off 4 bases at V and 2 bases at J, with 11 bases between the two ends. This CDR3 is CATSDPLDPYNEQFF. In DNA, the CDR3 is TGTGCCACCAGTGACCCACTAGACCCCTACAATGAGCAGTTCTTC.

J is TRBJ2-1 and V is TRBV11-2; 7 bases agree with TRBD2. Trimming cost V 3 bases and J 2 bases; bases outside gene matches: 4. The CDR3 consists of 15 residues. CDR1 is SGHAT, CDR2 FQNNGV, per germline. CDR3 DNA sequence: TGTGCCAGCAGCTTTGGGGGGGGGGCCTACAATGAGCAGTTCTTC. It specifies CASSFGGGAYNEQFF.

This clonotype was counted at least ten times. The genes are TRBV15 and TRBJ2-3, with TRBD1 matching 7 bases. V lost 2 bases, J lost 1 base, and 9 bases stayed unmatched. This CDR3 is 17 amino acids long. Germline assignment: CDR1 LNHNV and CDR2 YYDKDF (reference sequence). Written as DNA, the CDR3 is TGTGCCACCAGCAGATCACTTACAGGGGCCGGCACAGATACGCAGTATTTT. This encodes CATSRSLTGAGTDTQYF.

This clonotype was seen a handful of times. The chain couples TRBV2 to TRBJ2-7, with 9 bases fitting TRBD1. This CDR3 region has 15 residues. V gave up 6 bases and J gave up 3 bases; unmatched junction bases: 9. The germline CDR1 and CDR2 sequences are SNHLY and FYNNEI. In DNA form, the CDR3 reads TGTGCCAGCAGGGAGGGGACAGGGCCCCACTACGAGCAGTACTTC. Amino acids: CASREGTGPHYEQYF.

Details on this clonotype: This may stem from a read error, because a much larger clone lies one nucleotide away. The chain joins TRBV3-1 to TRBJ2-3; 8 nucleotides line up with TRBD2. CDR3 size: 16 residues. Germline V CDR1 and CDR2: LGHDT, YNNKEL (reference sequence). The CDR3 loop is CASGQDRGGRVDTQYF. CDR3 in DNA: TGTGCCAGCGGCCAAGATCGCGGGGGGCGGGTAGATACGCAGTATTTT.

This clonotype has just a few counts. The rearrangement links TRBV7-9 to TRBJ1-2; D is ambiguous. V dropped 1 base and J dropped 4 bases, with 4 bases sitting between them. The CDR3 has 12 residues. Germline V CDR1 and CDR2: SEHNR, FQNEAQ (reference sequence). Here the CDR3 reads CASSLEAYGYTF. DNA of the CDR3: TGTGCCAGCAGCTTAGAGGCCTATGGCTACACCTTC. Full variable domain (remainder filled in from reference TRBV7-9 and TRBJ1-2): DTGVSQNPRHKITKRGQNVTFRCDPISEHNRLYWYRQTLGQGPEFLTYFQNEAQLEKSRLLSDRFSAERPKGSFSTLEIQRTEQGDSAMYLCASSLEAYGYTFGSGTRLTVV.

CDR3 region: CASSLRGSASPTQYF. CDR3 coding DNA: TGTGCCAGCAGCTTAAGAGGTTCGGCGTCACCGACCCAGTACTTC. V is TRBV7-2 and J is TRBJ2-5; no reliable D call. The CDR3 has 15 amino acids. The germline V gene encodes CDR1 SGHTA and CDR2 FQGNSA. V shed 2 bases and J shed 7 bases, with 17 bases lying between them.

This chain links TRBV12-3 or TRBV12-4 with TRBJ2-3; D may match TRBD1 or TRBD2 (5 bases each). Trimming shortened V by 5 bases and J by 1 base, and 13 bases separated the two germline ends. The CDR3 extends over 15 amino acids. CDR3 amino acids: CASSDAGTGTDTQYF. The CDR3 nucleotides are TGTGCCAGCAGTGACGCCGGGACGGGCACAGATACGCAGTATTTT.

The chain joins TRBV10-3 to TRBJ2-7, with D unresolved. Trimming left V 6 bases short and J 9 bases short, with 12 bases between. CDR1 is ENHRY, CDR2 SYGVKD, per germline. CDR3 size: 11 residues. CDR3 residues: CAIRDASVQYF. In DNA form, the CDR3 reads TGTGCCATCAGGGATGCTAGTGTGCAGTACTTC.

The chain is built from TRBV11-1 and TRBJ2-1, with 11 positions matching TRBD2. With the DNA end fitting TRBJ2-7 better, the J assignment may be wrong. This CDR3 is 16 amino acids long. Germline CDR1 is SGHAT and CDR2 is FQDESV (reference sequence). DNA for the CDR3: TGTGCCAGCAGCCCTAGACTAGCGGGGTCCTACAATGAGCAGTACGTC. This sequence encodes CASSPRLAGSYNEQYV.

This clonotype was observed many times. This chain connects TRBV28 to TRBJ1-1; 10 bases fit TRBD1. CDR1 is MDHEN and CDR2 is SYDVKM in the germline V gene. The length of the CDR3 is 15 residues. Germline trimming cut 4 bases from V and 5 bases from J; bases unmatched to any gene: 7. CDR3 sequence reads: CASSSGQGVLTEAFF. The CDR3 DNA is TGTGCCAGCAGTTCCGGACAGGGGGTTTTAACTGAAGCTTTCTTT.

This clonotype showed up many times. The chain is built from TRBV20-1 and TRBJ2-1; TRBD2 matches at 10 bases. Per the germline V gene, CDR1 is DFQATT and CDR2 is SNEGSKA (reference sequence). V shed 6 bases, J shed 5 bases, and the junction held 4 bases outside the gene matches. CDR3 length: 13 residues. The CDR3 spells CSAELAGNNEQFF. The CDR3 coding sequence is TGCAGTGCCGAACTAGCGGGGAACAATGAGCAGTTCTTC.

The rearrangement links TRBV5-1 to TRBJ1-3; the match to TRBD1 covers 7 bases. Per the germline V gene, CDR1 is SGHRS and CDR2 is YFSETQ. The CDR3 runs 16 residues. The V gene end was trimmed by 4 bases and the J gene end by 4 bases; junction bases not matched to a gene: 11. CDR3 in amino acids: CASSQGQAGTGNTIYF. The CDR3 DNA reads as TGCGCCAGCAGCCAAGGACAGGCTGGTACGGGAAACACCATATATTTT.

The V and J genes are TRBV29-1 and TRBJ2-1, with 9 positions matching TRBD1. The CDR3 is made up of 14 amino acids. Germline trimming cut 4 bases from V and 3 bases from J; bases unmatched to any gene: 4. Germline assignment: CDR1 SQVTM and CDR2 ANQGSEA. CDR3 protein: CSVAPGQGYNEQFF. As DNA, the CDR3 is TGCAGCGTTGCCCCGGGACAGGGCTACAATGAGCAGTTCTTC.

This clonotype was observed a single time. This chain joins TRBV6-1 and TRBJ2-6; 8 bases agree with TRBD1. V gave up 6 bases and J gave up 0 bases; unmatched junction bases: 10. Germline CDR1 and CDR2: MNHNS and SASEGT. There are 18 residues in the CDR3. The CDR3 reads CASRGQAYESSGANVLTF. CDR3 coding DNA: TGTGCCAGCAGGGGACAGGCATATGAGAGCTCTGGGGCCAACGTCCTGACTTTC.

This clonotype was detected many times. This chain joins TRBV20-1 and TRBJ2-5; TRBD2 agrees at 12 bases. V was clipped by 0 bases and J by 5 bases; unmatched bases: 4. Germline CDR1 reads DFQATT; CDR2 reads SNEGSKA (reference sequence). The CDR3 is 15 amino acids. CDR3 nucleotides: TGCAGTGCTAGAGAGACTAGCGGGAGTCTTGAGACCCAGTACTTC. It yields the protein CSARETSGSLETQYF.

In this sample, this clonotype turned up many times. This chain joins TRBV2 and TRBJ2-1; maybe TRBD1 (5 bases). Between the trimmed V and J ends, which lost 1 base and 7 bases, there was a span of 14 bases. The germline gives CDR1 SNHLY, CDR2 FYNNEI. This CDR3 comprises 15 residues. CDR3 amino acids: CASSEESGNRNEQFF. As DNA, the CDR3 is TGTGCCAGCAGTGAAGAGTCAGGGAATAGAAATGAGCAGTTCTTC.